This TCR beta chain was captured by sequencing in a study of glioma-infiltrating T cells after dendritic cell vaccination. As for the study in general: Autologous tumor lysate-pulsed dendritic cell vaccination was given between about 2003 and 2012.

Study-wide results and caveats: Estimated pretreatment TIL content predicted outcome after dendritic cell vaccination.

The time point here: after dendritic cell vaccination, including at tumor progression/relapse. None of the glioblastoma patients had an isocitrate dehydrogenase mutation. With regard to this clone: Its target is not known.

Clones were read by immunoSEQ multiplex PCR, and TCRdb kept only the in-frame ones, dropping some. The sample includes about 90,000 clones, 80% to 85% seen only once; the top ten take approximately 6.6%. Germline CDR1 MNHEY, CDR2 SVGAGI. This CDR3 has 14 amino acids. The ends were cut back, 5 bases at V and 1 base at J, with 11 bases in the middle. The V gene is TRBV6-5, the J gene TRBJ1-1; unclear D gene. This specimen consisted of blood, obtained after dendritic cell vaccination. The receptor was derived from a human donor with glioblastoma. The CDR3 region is CASSSNSPNTEAFF. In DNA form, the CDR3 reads TGTGCCAGCAGTAGCAACAGCCCGAACACTGAAGCTTTCTTT.